Listed below are T cell receptor beta chains from one sample, sequenced in a study of blood T cells in healthy people across ages. TCRdb recomputed calls from the 5' RACE reads with MiXCR, one row per CDR3 protein. The sample comprises hundreds of thousands of distinct CDR3 sequences, 40% to 50% of which are singletons, and around 21% rests with the top ten. What was sequenced was blood. The receptors derive from a man aged 60 to 69 in good health. The conserved cysteine and the conserved F or W are not part of the CDR3 here.

TRBJ1-2 | 12 | TRBV20-1 | SATNPNRADGYT
TRBJ2-3 | 16 | TRBV7-2 | ASSPWTSGGASTDTQY
TRBJ2-7 | 12 | TRBV20-1 | SAREEGRSYEQY
TRBJ1-2 | 19 | TRBV9 | ASSVHPDRILYDRNRYGYT
TRBJ2-1 | 12 | TRBV24-1 | ATSDGGLAGVMF
TRBJ1-6 | 13 | TRBV6-5 | ASSPSTGMNSPLH
TRBJ2-3 | 13 | TRBV7-2 | ASSFGGAKTDTQY
. | 12 | TRBV28 | ASTPGTGGYEQY
TRBJ1-6 | 12 | TRBV6-1 | ASRRGYENSPLH
TRBJ2-1 | 12 | TRBV10-1 | ASSDGQPYNEQF
TRBJ2-1 | 12 | TRBV29-1 | SVGGQPSYNEQF
TRBJ2-1 | 13 | TRBV15 | ATSRGGGSNNEQF
TRBJ1-5 | 11 | TRBV29-1 | SVKTDSNQPQH
TRBJ2-1 | 12 | TRBV5-5 | ASSLYGNYNEQF
TRBJ2-5 | 12 | TRBV12-3/TRBV12-4 | ASSGGRVQETQY
TRBJ2-1 | 15 | TRBV4-3 | ASSQVWAGGPGNEQF
TRBJ2-3 | 11 | TRBV20-1 | SARARRPDTQY
TRBJ2-7 | 12 | TRBV20-1 | SAHRRTGEHEQY
TRBJ2-5 | 12 | TRBV5-1 | ASSLGRNRETQY
TRBJ2-7 | 12 | TRBV4-2 | ASSQGVGGYEQY
TRBJ2-5 | 12 | TRBV4-1 | ASSQEGPAGAEY
TRBJ2-3 | 12 | TRBV18 | ASSPVEGADTQY
TRBJ2-3 | 15 | TRBV6-6 | ASSYLKKAGGTDTQY
TRBJ2-5 | 11 | TRBV5-4 | ASSGAQRETQY
TRBJ2-7 | 10 | TRBV29-1 | SGGQNSYEQY